This TCR beta chain was observed in a study of cytomegalovirus exposure and HLA in healthy donors. Whole-study findings and limits: According to a subsequent analysis, TCR clusters from the first cohort were inclined to appear together in the 110 or so validation repertoires. The classifier reportedly diagnosed cytomegalovirus status with high sensitivity and specificity.

An approximately 130-subject validation cohort, separate from the 666-subject first cohort, supplied the donors. Assay: immunoSEQ multiplex PCR; the TCRdb copy retains only in-frame clones and omits some. The sample shows roughly 70,000 clones, 85% to 95% of them seen only once. As to this clone: Antigen unknown.

V lost 4 bases to trimming and J lost 0 bases; unmatched junction nucleotides: 8. The germline V gene has CDR1 SGDLS and CDR2 YYNGEE. The CDR3 spans 16 residues. The sample taken for sequencing was PBMCs. V is TRBV9 and J is TRBJ2-3; 7 bases are shared with TRBD1. The clonotype comes from a man aged 18 to 29 in good health and CMV-seronegative. The CDR3 bases are TGTGCCAGCAGCCCCCGATGGGGACAGAGCACAGATACGCAGTATTTT. Its protein product is CASSPRWGQSTDTQYF.